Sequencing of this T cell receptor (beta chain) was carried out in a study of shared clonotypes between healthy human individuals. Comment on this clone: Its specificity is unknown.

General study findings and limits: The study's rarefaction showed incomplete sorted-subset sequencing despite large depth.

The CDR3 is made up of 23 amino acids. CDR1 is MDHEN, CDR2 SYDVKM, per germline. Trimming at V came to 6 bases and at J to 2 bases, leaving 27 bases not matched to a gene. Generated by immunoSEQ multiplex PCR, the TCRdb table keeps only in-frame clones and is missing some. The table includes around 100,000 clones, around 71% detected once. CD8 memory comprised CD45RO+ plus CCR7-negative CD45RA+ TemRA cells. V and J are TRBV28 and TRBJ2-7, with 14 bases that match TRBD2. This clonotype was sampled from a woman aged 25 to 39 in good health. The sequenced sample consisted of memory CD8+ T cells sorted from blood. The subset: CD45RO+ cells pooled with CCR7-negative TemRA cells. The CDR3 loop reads CASSILRGTSGSGERGPPYEQYF. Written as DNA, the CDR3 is TGTGCCAGCAGCATACTTCGGGGGACTAGCGGGAGTGGGGAGCGGGGCCCCCCCTACGAGCAGTACTTC.